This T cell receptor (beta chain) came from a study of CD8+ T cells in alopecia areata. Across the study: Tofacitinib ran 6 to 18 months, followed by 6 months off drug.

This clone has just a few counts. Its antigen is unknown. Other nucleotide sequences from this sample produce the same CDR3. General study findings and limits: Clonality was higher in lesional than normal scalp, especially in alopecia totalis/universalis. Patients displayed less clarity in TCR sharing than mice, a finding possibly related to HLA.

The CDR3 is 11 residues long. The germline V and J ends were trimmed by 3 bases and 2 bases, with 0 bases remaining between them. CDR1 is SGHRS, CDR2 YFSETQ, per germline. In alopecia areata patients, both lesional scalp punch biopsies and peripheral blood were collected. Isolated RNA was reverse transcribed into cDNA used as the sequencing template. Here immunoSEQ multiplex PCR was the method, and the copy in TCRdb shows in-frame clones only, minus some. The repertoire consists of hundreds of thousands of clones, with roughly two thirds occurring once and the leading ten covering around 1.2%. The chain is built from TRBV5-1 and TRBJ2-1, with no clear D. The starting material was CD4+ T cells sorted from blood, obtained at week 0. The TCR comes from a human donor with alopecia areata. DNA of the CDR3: TGCGCCAGCAGCTCCTACAATGAGCAGTTCTTC. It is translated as CASSSYNEQFF.